In this sample, the clone carrying this TCR beta chain turned up a few times. Antigen specificity is unknown. This CDR3 comprises 11 residues. V was cut by 5 bases and J by 4 bases, with 6 bases left in between. Germline V gene data show CDR1 as MNHNY and CDR2 as SVGAGI (reference sequence). Method: immunoSEQ multiplex PCR; TCRdb's copy keeps in-frame clones and lacks some. The data hold some 26,000 clones, with 75% to 90% observed a single time. This entry comes from a study of stem cell transplantation in POMP-related autoinflammatory disease. Study background: Before transplant, CD4+ T cells skewed naive and CD8+ proportions were low.

Points from the study as a whole: Across all analyzed T-cell subsets, patients with PRAID tended toward reduced diversity and increased clonality. Patients with PRAID showed a restricted number of unique TRB V-J gene pairings.

PRAID featured immunodeficiency plus autoinflammation. This sample comprised CD4+ T cells from PBMCs, obtained before stem cell transplantation. The V and J genes are TRBV6-6 and TRBJ2-7, with D uncertain. This TCR was sampled from a human donor with POMP-related autoinflammation and immune dysregulation (PRAID). CDR3 bases: TGTGCCAGCAGTCCTGAATACGAGCAGTACTTC. Its protein is CASSPEYEQYF.